This T cell receptor (beta chain) derives from a study of cytomegalovirus exposure and HLA in healthy donors. The CDR3 has 11 residues. Germline loops: CDR1 MNHEY, CDR2 SVGAGI. A multiplex PCR was run with 60 Vbeta primers and 13 Jbeta primers. TCRdb's table, derived via immunoSEQ multiplex PCR, lists solely in-frame clones and lacks some. Of approximately 240,000 clones listed, 80% to 90% were seen once; the top ten hold about 1%. Concerning this clone itself: One end of the junction varies from germline; a read error may be responsible.

This chain connects TRBV6-5 to TRBJ2-7; D call uncertain. Source material: PBMCs. The origin of this receptor is a woman aged 18-29 years in good health and CMV-seronegative. CDR3 nucleotides: TGTGCCAGCAGTCACTCCTACGAGCAGTACTTC. Translated: CASSHSYEQYF.